The 7 T cell receptor beta chains in this list originate from one sample, sequenced in a study of cytotoxic CD8 clonotypes in ibrutinib-treated CLL. The protocol was immunoSEQ multiplex PCR, while the TCRdb copy is restricted to in-frame clones and leaves out a portion. Of around 140,000 clones listed, about 80% are singletons. Material: PBMCs, obtained after 12 months of ibrutinib treatment. These receptor sequences come from a human donor with chronic lymphocytic leukemia.

This CDR3 is CASSEGARNYGYTF. The DNA of the CDR3 is TGTGCCAGCAGCGAGGGGGCAAGGAACTATGGCTACACCTTC. This sequence joins TRBV9 and TRBJ1-2, with 7 positions matching TRBD1. The V segment lost 3 bases and the J segment 2 bases; nucleotides outside the gene matches: 4. Germline V lookup: CDR1 SGDLS, CDR2 YYNGEE. CDR3 length equals 14 residues.

This rearrangement joins TRBV6-5 to TRBJ1-2, with 7 bases lining up with TRBD1. The CDR3 length is 15 residues. CDR1 MNHEY and CDR2 SVGAGI come from the germline V gene. The ends lost 0 bases at V and 6 bases at J; junction bases unmatched: 7. CDR3 loop: CASSYSSATGHGYTF. In DNA form, the CDR3 reads TGTGCCAGCAGTTACTCATCCGCGACAGGGCATGGCTACACCTTC.

The V and J genes are TRBV4-1 and TRBJ2-1, with a weak D call TRBD2 (5 bases). Per germline, CDR1 MGHRA and CDR2 YSYEKL. Deletions cut 0 bases from V and 6 bases from J, with 12 bases between. The CDR3 totals 15 residues. The CDR3 loop is CASSQERVRINEQFF. DNA of the CDR3: TGCGCCAGCAGCCAAGAGCGGGTCAGAATCAATGAGCAGTTCTTC.

This chain uses TRBV4-3 with TRBJ2-1; no clear D. V shed 3 bases and J shed 4 bases, with 16 bases lying between them. CDR1 is LGHNA and CDR2 is YSLEER in the germline V gene. The CDR3 runs 16 residues. The CDR3 loop reads CASSHASEFGYNEQFF. The CDR3 nucleotides read TGCGCCAGCAGCCACGCCTCGGAATTCGGGTACAATGAGCAGTTCTTC.

This clone has only a few counts. This chain connects TRBV21-1 to TRBJ1-2; TRBD1 is the table's D call and was not checked against the DNA. TRBV21-1 is recorded as a pseudogene. The CDR3 loop spans 13 amino acids. CDR3 sequence (DNA): TGTGCCAGCAGGGGTCAGGGATCTTATGGCTACACCTTC. This gives the protein CASRGQGSYGYTF.

This clone was counted only a few times. The V call is TRBV21-1, the J call TRBJ1-6. TRBV21-1 is designated a pseudogene. The length of the CDR3 is 15 residues. CDR3 nucleotides: TGTGCCAGCAGCTTAGGTGTCCGAGCCTATTCACCCCTCCACTTT. Translating gives CASSLGVRAYSPLHF.

The chain joins TRBV6-5 to TRBJ1-6; D is ambiguous. Trimming removed 4 bases from V and 10 bases from J, with 14 bases in between. The CDR3 spans 14 residues. Germline CDR1 reads MNHEY; CDR2 reads SVGAGI. CDR3 sequence reads: CASSSGSALSPLHF. The DNA for the CDR3 is TGTGCCAGCAGTTCCGGAAGCGCTCTCTCACCCCTCCACTTT.